This TCR beta chain was identified during a study of preoperative IRX-2 immunotherapy in early breast cancer. Here immunoSEQ multiplex PCR was the method, and the copy in TCRdb shows in-frame clones only, minus some. Here the sample spans about 98,000 clones, approximately 90% being singletons. The CDR3 has 11 amino acids. The ends were cut back, 3 bases at V and 2 bases at J, with 4 bases in the middle. Germline values: CDR1 GTSNPN, CDR2 SVGIG (reference sequence). As to treatment: preoperative locoregional IRX-2 cytokine immunotherapy. Samples came from a phase Ib trial of preoperative locoregional IRX-2 cytokine immunotherapy.

This sequence was found in a human donor with breast cancer. V is TRBV30 and J is TRBJ1-1, with D unresolved. The sample consisted of tumor tissue, taken after IRX-2 immunotherapy. The CDR3 is CAWRENTEAFF. CDR3 bases: TGTGCCTGGAGGGAAAACACTGAAGCTTTCTTT. Looking up the rest from reference TRBV30 and TRBJ1-1 gives the full variable domain: SQTIHQWPATLVQPVGSPLSLECTVEGTSNPNLYWYRQAAGRGLQLLFYSVGIGQISSEVPQNLSASRPQDRQFILSSKKLLLSDSGFYLCAWRENTEAFFGQGTRLTVV.